This record covers a single T cell receptor (beta chain). Seattle-derived patients entered the study during active infection and were followed longitudinally. The data are from a study of blood T cell repertoires in COVID-19. About the research overall: From the United States, Italy and Spain came samples of acute and convalescent COVID-19. T cells, B-cell-depleted T cells, or PBMCs supplied cDNA or gDNA.

Trimming took off 7 bases at V and 2 bases at J, with 14 bases between the two ends. The CDR3 has 14 residues. CDR1 MDHEN and CDR2 SYDVKM come from the germline V gene. The table came from immunoSEQ multiplex PCR; TCRdb's copy has only in-frame clones and leaves some out. In the table there are over 90,000 clones, 75% to 90% of which are singletons. V gene TRBV28 combines with J gene TRBJ1-2; tentatively, D is TRBD1 (5 bases). The sample taken for sequencing was peripheral blood. This sequence was found in a woman aged 50 to 60 with COVID-19, enrolled during active disease. The CDR3 reads CASNPGSLNYGYTF. In nucleotides, the CDR3 is TGTGCCAGCAACCCAGGGTCCCTGAACTATGGCTACACCTTC.